This TCR beta chain emerged from a study of blood T cell repertoires in COVID-19. In the study overall: The United States, Italy and Spain provided the acute and convalescent COVID-19 samples.

J lost 5 bases, V lost 7 bases, and 14 bases had no gene match. The CDR3 is made up of 16 amino acids. Germline V lookup: CDR1 LGHDT, CDR2 YNNKEL (reference sequence). This clone was seen a single time. Repertoires were generated with immunoSEQ multiplex PCR, while TCRdb's copy carries only in-frame clones and drops some. The sample records 270,000 or so clones, roughly 88% being singletons. Sequencing was performed on PBMCs or T cells enriched from blood (not recorded which). This clonotype was obtained from a middle-aged woman with acute COVID-19. The V and J genes are TRBV3-1 (or the pseudogene TRBV3-2) and TRBJ2-5, with 9 bases lining up with TRBD1. The CDR3 region has the DNA TGTGCCAGCACCGGCAGGACAGGGGCAAGGGGGGAGACCCAGTACTTC. This sequence encodes CASTGRTGARGETQYF.